The 2 T cell receptor beta chains below come from one sample, sequenced in a study of blood T cell repertoires in COVID-19. The method was immunoSEQ multiplex PCR; TCRdb's version includes in-frame clones alone and lacks a portion of them. The sample lists a few hundred thousand clones, about 90% occurring once. Sequenced: PBMCs or T cells enriched from blood (not recorded which). Source of these receptors: a man aged 18 to 30 who had recovered from COVID-19.

The V call is TRBV11-2, the J call TRBJ2-7; D remains unclear. CDR1 and CDR2 (germline): SGHAT, FQNNGV. V gave up 3 bases and J gave up 5 bases, with 5 bases separating them. This CDR3 contains 11 residues. The CDR3 loop is CASSFVHEQYF. DNA of the CDR3: TGTGCCAGCAGCTTCGTCCACGAGCAGTACTTC.

CDR3 in amino acids: CASKPPGNTEAFF. The CDR3, as DNA: TGTGCCAGCAAACCGCCAGGGAACACTGAAGCTTTCTTT. The gene calls are TRBV7-3 and TRBJ1-1, with D hard to call. V was clipped by 7 bases and J by 1 base, with 10 bases between them. CDR3 length equals 13 residues. Germline CDR1 is SGHTA and CDR2 is FQGTGA.